This is a list of T cell receptor beta chains from one sample in a study of follicular helper T cells after annual influenza vaccination. Some clones are missing from TCRdb's copy, which holds only in-frame ones; the method was immunoSEQ multiplex PCR. The table has approximately 7,400 clones, approximately 88% seen once. The sequenced sample was CXCR5+ CD38- circulating T follicular helper cells from blood, obtained 7 days after influenza vaccination. The source of these receptors is an adult who received the influenza vaccine. The CDR3 runs from the conserved cysteine through the conserved F or W. The D gene is left open where the match is weak. Size is stated for part of the rows, as once, few or many counts, or as a class when the clone is expanded.

size	D	length	V	J	CDR3	DNA
-	TRBD1	14	TRBV28	TRBJ1-5	CASSPPGQGLSQHF	TGTGCCAGCAGTCCCCCCGGACAGGGACTGAGCCAGCATTTT
-	-	13	TRBV9	TRBJ2-7	CASSVEVGYEQYF	TGTGCCAGCAGCGTAGAAGTGGGCTACGAGCAGTACTTC
-	-	11	TRBV5-4	TRBJ2-3	CASSVGDTQYF	TGTGCCAGCAGCGTGGGGGATACGCAGTATTTT
once	-	12	TRBV4-2	TRBJ2-3	CASSQVGVRSYF	TGTGCCAGCAGCCAGGTGGGAGTGAGATCATATTTT
-	-	15	TRBV19	TRBJ1-1	CASSIWGSMNTEAFF	TGTGCCAGTAGTATTTGGGGCAGCATGAACACTGAAGCTTTCTTT
-	TRBD2	14	TRBV10-2	TRBJ2-3	CASRGGLSTDTQYF	TGCGCCAGCCGCGGGGGTCTGAGCACAGATACGCAGTATTTT
-	TRBD2	16	TRBV11-2	TRBJ2-5	CASSRGLAGPKETQYF	TGTGCCAGCAGCCGAGGACTAGCGGGGCCAAAAGAGACCCAGTACTTC
-	-	11	TRBV6-5	TRBJ1-5	CASMELQPQHF	TGTGCCAGCATGGAGTTACAGCCCCAGCATTTT
-	-	13	TRBV7-2	TRBJ1-2	CASSFDRSDGYTF	TGTGCCAGCAGCTTTGACAGGTCGGATGGCTACACCTTC
-	TRBD2	14	TRBV5-1	TRBJ2-7	CASSFIAGPREQYF	TGCGCCAGCAGCTTTATAGCGGGGCCAAGAGAGCAGTACTTC
few	TRBD2	15	TRBV7-3	TRBJ2-1	CASSYSGREYNEQFF	TGTGCCAGCAGCTATAGCGGGAGAGAGTACAATGAGCAGTTCTTC
-	-	14	TRBV18	TRBJ2-3	CASSPDLVADTQYF	TGTGCCAGCTCCCCGGATTTAGTCGCAGATACGCAGTATTTT
-	-	14	TRBV28	TRBJ2-3	CASFSSGPRDTQYF	TGTGCCAGCTTCTCGTCGGGACCGCGGGATACGCAGTATTTT
few	-	14	TRBV18	TRBJ1-5	CASSPGQVNQPQHF	TGTGCCAGCTCACCGGGGCAGGTAAATCAGCCCCAGCATTTT
once	-	16	TRBV6-1	TRBJ1-1	CASSDVGYRSNTEAFF	TGTGCCAGCAGTGATGTCGGCTATCGTAGTAACACTGAAGCTTTCTTT
once	TRBD1	15	TRBV18	TRBJ1-1	CASSPNGQGNTEAFF	TGTGCCAGCTCACCTAACGGACAGGGGAACACTGAAGCTTTCTTT
-	TRBD2	14	TRBV10-3	TRBJ2-4	CAISEGGRGSIQYF	TGTGCCATCAGTGAGGGCGGGAGAGGTAGCATTCAGTACTTC
-	-	17	TRBV18	TRBJ2-2	CASSHQGTGIGTGELFF	TGTGCCAGCTCCCACCAGGGAACAGGGATCGGCACCGGGGAGCTGTTTTTT
-	-	15	TRBV4-1	TRBJ1-5	CASSQAGTTNQPQHF	TGCGCCAGCAGCCAAGCAGGTACTACTAATCAGCCCCAGCATTTT
-	-	17	TRBV28	TRBJ2-1	CASSSHRQRISYNEQFF	TGTGCCAGCAGCTCCCACCGCCAGCGGATCTCCTACAATGAGCAGTTCTTC
once	TRBD2	15	TRBV5-1	TRBJ2-5	CASSLSTSGQETQYF	TGCGCCAGCAGCTTGTCAACTAGCGGACAAGAGACCCAGTACTTC
-	TRBD1	14	TRBV7-9	TRBJ2-7	CASSLTQGAGEQYF	TGTGCCAGCAGCTTAACTCAGGGGGCTGGCGAGCAGTACTTC
-	TRBD2	19	TRBV7-9	TRBJ2-1	CASSLALRSSGRTGHEQFF	TGTGCCAGCAGCTTAGCGCTAAGGTCTAGCGGGAGGACTGGCCATGAGCAGTTCTTC
-	-	14	TRBV28	TRBJ2-2	CASRRREEAGELFF	TGTGCCAGCAGGCGACGGGAAGAGGCCGGGGAGCTGTTTTTT
once	-	13	TRBV5-1	TRBJ2-6	CASSPSGANVLTF	TGCGCCAGCAGCCCTTCTGGGGCCAACGTCCTGACTTTC
-	-	14	TRBV5-3	TRBJ2-3	CARSPPWQADTQYF	TGTGCCAGAAGCCCGCCGTGGCAAGCAGATACGCAGTATTTT
once	TRBD1	11	TRBV6-5	TRBJ1-1	CASYSRGQAFF	TGTGCCAGTTATTCCAGGGGGCAAGCTTTCTTT
few	TRBD1	14	TRBV30	TRBJ1-5	CAWSVGGSNQPQHF	TGTGCCTGGAGTGTAGGGGGCAGCAATCAGCCCCAGCATTTT
-	-	15	TRBV9	TRBJ2-1	CASSVVPGDATEQFF	TGTGCCAGCAGCGTAGTACCAGGGGACGCCACTGAGCAGTTCTTC
few	TRBD2	15	TRBV5-4	TRBJ2-7	CASSPGLAGTGEQYF	TGTGCCAGCAGCCCGGGACTAGCGGGGACGGGGGAGCAGTACTTC
few	-	12	TRBV2	TRBJ1-2	CASRPWEWSYTF	TGTGCCAGCAGACCCTGGGAGTGGAGCTACACCTTC
-	TRBD2	14	TRBV5-1	TRBJ2-1	CASRFSGDYNEQFF	TGCGCCAGCAGGTTCAGCGGGGACTACAATGAGCAGTTCTTC
few	-	11	TRBV30	TRBJ2-7	CAWSPDTEQYF	TGTGCCTGGTCCCCCGATACTGAGCAGTACTTC
-	-	15	TRBV5-6	TRBJ1-1	CASSLVDRMNTEAFF	TGTGCCAGCAGCTTGGTAGACAGAATGAACACTGAAGCTTTCTTT
-	-	14	TRBV29-1	TRBJ2-3	CSVDEAAGGDTQYF	TGCAGCGTTGACGAGGCCGCTGGGGGCGATACGCAGTATTTT
-	-	16	TRBV27	TRBJ2-3	CASSLSRGIGTDTQYF	TGTGCCAGCAGTTTATCGCGGGGTATCGGCACAGATACGCAGTATTTT
-	TRBD1	13	TRBV2	TRBJ1-2	CASRDRINYGYTF	TGTGCCAGCAGGGACAGGATTAACTATGGCTACACCTTC
-	TRBD1	14	TRBV5-1	TRBJ1-1	CASSLRTGGTEAFF	TGCGCCAGCAGCTTGAGGACAGGGGGCACTGAAGCTTTCTTT
-	-	15	TRBV6-5	TRBJ2-5	CASSYGRTARETQYF	TGTGCCAGCAGTTACGGCCGGACTGCTCGGGAGACCCAGTACTTC
-	-	13	TRBV2	TRBJ1-3	CASAGGGGNTIYF	TGTGCCAGCGCTGGGGGCGGGGGAAACACCATATATTTT
once	TRBD1	14	TRBV30	TRBJ1-1	CAWSPPPGTGGAFF	TGTGCCTGGAGTCCGCCTCCCGGGACAGGGGGAGCTTTCTTT
-	-	21	TRBV21-1	TRBJ2-1	CASSKGSPSGRAGFFYNEQFF	TGTGCCAGCAGCAAAGGATCGCCTAGCGGGAGGGCCGGGTTTTTTTACAATGAGCAGTTCTTC
-	TRBD1	17	TRBV19	TRBJ1-5	CASKSIGRDRASQAQHF	TGTGCCAGTAAATCCATCGGTCGGGACAGGGCGTCTCAAGCCCAGCATTTT
-	-	13	TRBV27	TRBJ2-7	CASSLQGGYEQYF	TGTGCCAGCAGTTTACAAGGGGGATACGAGCAGTACTTC
-	TRBD2	14	TRBV7-3	TRBJ2-1	CASSSGLVGDEQFF	TGTGCCAGCAGCTCGGGACTAGTTGGTGATGAGCAGTTCTTC
-	-	14	TRBV6-5	TRBJ1-1	CASRISLGSTEAFF	TGTGCCAGCAGAATTTCGTTAGGGAGCACTGAAGCTTTCTTT
-	-	17	TRBV19	TRBJ1-2	CASSIDLSRTVIYGYTF	TGTGCCAGTAGTATAGATCTATCAAGGACAGTAATCTATGGCTACACCTTC
-	-	15	TRBV5-1	TRBJ1-1	CASSLVGREDTEAFF	TGCGCCAGCAGCTTGGTCGGGAGGGAGGACACTGAAGCTTTCTTT
once	-	11	TRBV14	TRBJ2-5	CASSASSEQYF	TGTGCCAGCAGCGCCTCCAGTGAGCAGTACTTC
-	-	13	TRBV7-3	TRBJ1-5	CASSLDADQPQHF	TGTGCCAGCAGCTTAGATGCGGATCAGCCCCAACATTTT
-	-	12	TRBV30	TRBJ1-2	CAWAPGGYGYTF	TGTGCCTGGGCACCTGGAGGCTATGGCTACACCTTC
-	-	14	TRBV9	TRBJ2-3	CASSADGRTDTQYF	TGTGCCAGCAGCGCAGACGGGAGAACAGATACGCAGTATTTT
-	TRBD2	15	TRBV2	TRBJ2-7	CASRVAGGALSEQYF	TGTGCCAGCAGGGTAGCGGGAGGGGCCCTCTCCGAGCAGTACTTC
few	-	11	TRBV30	TRBJ2-5	CAWSTQETQYF	TGTGCCTGGAGTACCCAAGAGACCCAGTACTTC
once	-	11	TRBV29-1	TRBJ2-7	CPGAFDDEQYF	TGTCCGGGGGCTTTCGACGACGAGCAGTACTTC
-	TRBD2	16	TRBV7-8	TRBJ2-7	CASSLNLWGGNYEQYF	TGTGCCAGCAGCCTCAACCTATGGGGGGGGAACTACGAGCAGTACTTC
-	-	11	TRBV29-1	TRBJ1-1	CSVDGAREAFF	TGCAGCGTTGACGGAGCCCGAGAAGCTTTCTTT
-	-	16	TRBV1	TRBJ2-1	CTSSQDVCKAPDEQFF	TGCACCAGCAGCCAAGATGTCTGTAAAGCCCCCGATGAGCAGTTCTTC
-	-	15	TRBV4-2	TRBJ2-2	CASSLQSYVAGELFF	TGTGCCAGCAGCCTCCAATCCTATGTTGCCGGGGAGCTGTTTTTT
once	TRBD2	14	TRBV2	TRBJ2-3	CASSRTSGTDTQYF	TGTGCCAGCAGCCGGACTAGCGGCACGGATACGCAGTATTTT